Described below is a single TCR beta chain sequence and its context. Its antigen is not known. This entry belongs to a study of cytomegalovirus exposure and HLA in healthy donors. The study, taken as a whole, reports: An analysis that came later showed most CMV-associated TCR beta chains appearing HLA-restricted. High specificity and sensitivity for cytomegalovirus status were reported for the classifier. A later analysis by the authors found several of the most significant clusters apparently linked to common viral pathogens.

Amplification used 60 Vbeta primers and 13 Jbeta primers. Original data processing: As a later analysis found, there were 70 million to 90 million unique TCR beta chains, of which about 10 million were shared. Profiling relied on immunoSEQ multiplex PCR, and the TCRdb table lists in-frame clones only, not all of them. V, J and clone size derive from that table, while D and trimming were established from the DNA sequence. The sample holds approximately 130,000 clones, around two thirds seen once. This CDR3 has 11 residues. The germline gives CDR1 DFQATT, CDR2 SNEGSKA (reference sequence). With 6 bases removed from V and 1 base from J, the gap between germline ends came to 6 bases.

The origin of this receptor is a woman in her thirties or forties in good health and CMV-seronegative. V and J are TRBV20-1 and TRBJ2-5; a weak D match, TRBD1 (5 bases). The sample taken for sequencing was PBMCs. CDR3 region: CSAGVQETQYF. The CDR3 DNA reads as TGCAGTGCAGGGGTCCAAGAGACCCAGTACTTC.